These T cell receptor beta chains were read from a single sample in a study of blood T cell repertoires in COVID-19. Using immunoSEQ multiplex PCR, the repertoire was profiled, and TCRdb retains in-frame clones only, with some absent. The sample contains approximately 130,000 clones, approximately 83% of which appear only once. The sample consisted of peripheral blood. The source of these receptors is a woman between 50 and 59 years old who had recovered from COVID-19. Both conserved end residues are part of each CDR3. The D gene is left open where the match is weak. Size is omitted from some rows. Given values are once, few, many or a class for expanded clones.

v_gene	d_gene	abundance	j_gene	CDR3nt	CDR3aa
TRBV21-1	NA	few	TRBJ1-5	TGTGCCAGCAGCCTACGGACAGGGGGAAGCAATCAGCCCCAGCATTTT	CASSLRTGGSNQPQHF
TRBV13	NA	few	TRBJ2-3	TGTGCCAGCAGCGTTTCGGCTAGCTTCAGCACAGATACGCAGTATTTT	CASSVSASFSTDTQYF
TRBV7-3	NA	NA	TRBJ2-1	TGTGCCAGCAGCTCAAGGGGGAAGGAGGTCGGGCTTCTGTTCTTC	CASSSRGKEVGLLFF
TRBV5-1	NA	NA	TRBJ2-3	TGCGCCAGCAGCTTGTCACGGGGAACAGATACGCAGTATTTT	CASSLSRGTDTQYF
TRBV9	NA	NA	TRBJ1-2	TGTGCCAGCAGCGTAGGACAGGCCCCAGAGGAAGACTATGGCTACACCTTC	CASSVGQAPEEDYGYTF
TRBV4-1	TRBD2	NA	TRBJ2-7	TGCGCCAGCAGCCAAGTAGAGGCTAGCGGGAGAGAGCAGTACTTC	CASSQVEASGREQYF
TRBV11-3	TRBD1	NA	TRBJ1-2	TGTGCCAGCAGCTCCAACGCAGGGGGCTACTATGGCTACACCTTC	CASSSNAGGYYGYTF
TRBV4-1	TRBD1	NA	TRBJ2-1	TGCGCCAGCAGCCCCCCCATCCGGGACAGGGACATGAATGAGCAGTTCTTC	CASSPPIRDRDMNEQFF
TRBV30	NA	NA	TRBJ1-6	TGTGCCTGGAGGTTTGGGTCGGGATCACCCCTCCACTTT	CAWRFGSGSPLHF
TRBV6-5	NA	once	TRBJ1-2	TGTGCCAGCAGTTACTCGGGACACGGCTACTATGGCTACACCTTC	CASSYSGHGYYGYTF
TRBV18	TRBD1	NA	TRBJ2-7	TGTGCCAGCTCACCGGGACAGGGGGCGACGGGGTCATCCCACTTC	CASSPGQGATGSSHF
TRBV15	NA	NA	TRBJ1-6	TGTGCCACCGGGGGGAGCTCCTATAATTCACCCCTCCACTTT	CATGGSSYNSPLHF
TRBV18	TRBD2	many	TRBJ2-1	TGTGCCAGCTCTCCGACTAGCGGGAGCCGGAATGAGCAGTTCTTC	CASSPTSGSRNEQFF
TRBV5-4	NA	NA	TRBJ2-7	TGTGCCAGCAGCTCGCCGGGACAAGACGCCTACGAGCAGTACTTC	CASSSPGQDAYEQYF
TRBV5-1	NA	NA	TRBJ2-5	TGCGCCAGCAGCTTGCAGGGCACGGAAGAGACCCAGTACTTC	CASSLQGTEETQYF
TRBV18	NA	NA	TRBJ2-3	TGTGCCAGCTCGTCTGTAACAGATACGCAGTATTTT	CASSSVTDTQYF
TRBV11-3	NA	once	TRBJ2-3	TGTGCCAGCAGCGCGGGGTACACAGATACGCAGTATTTT	CASSAGYTDTQYF
TRBV4-1	NA	NA	TRBJ2-1	TGCGCCAGCAGCCAAGTGCAGGCAGGAGGGTGGAATGAGCAGTTCTTC	CASSQVQAGGWNEQFF
TRBV6-6	NA	NA	TRBJ1-5	TGTGCCAGCAGTCCCCCCCTAGAGCCCCAGCATTTT	CASSPPLEPQHF
TRBV29-1	TRBD2	NA	TRBJ2-7	TGCAGCGTTGGGAGAAGTTTGACTAGCAACGAGCAGTACTTC	CSVGRSLTSNEQYF
TRBV10-3	NA	NA	TRBJ2-7	TGTGCCATCAGTGACGGGGGGCGCCGGTACGAGCAGTACTTC	CAISDGGRRYEQYF
TRBV11-3	NA	few	TRBJ2-7	TGTGCCAGTACTGGGAGTAGCGGCTCCTACGAGCAGTACTTC	CASTGSSGSYEQYF
TRBV20-1	NA	NA	TRBJ1-1	TGCAGTGCTCGAGGACTCAGTGAAGCTTTCTTT	CSARGLSEAFF
TRBV6-5	TRBD1	NA	TRBJ1-4	TGTGCCAGTACACACCAGACAGGGGGTTTCGGAAAACTGTTTTTT	CASTHQTGGFGKLFF
TRBV6-5	NA	few	TRBJ1-4	TGTGCCACCAAAGACACCGGTTGGAATGAAAAACTGTTTTTT	CATKDTGWNEKLFF
TRBV5-6	TRBD2	NA	TRBJ2-1	TGTGCCAGCAGCCGTAAATTACTAGCGGGGGTGCGAAATGAGCAGTTCTTC	CASSRKLLAGVRNEQFF
TRBV19	TRBD2	NA	TRBJ2-1	TGTGCCAGTAGCCAAGGAGCCCTAGCGGGAGAGCAGTTCTTC	CASSQGALAGEQFF
TRBV5-1	TRBD2	NA	TRBJ2-3	TGCGCCAGCAGCTTGGGTCTAGCGGTGGACACGCAGTATTTT	CASSLGLAVDTQYF
TRBV29-1	TRBD2	NA	TRBJ2-7	TGCAGCGCTATGCTAGCGGGAGCGTCCTACGAGCAGTACTTC	CSAMLAGASYEQYF
TRBV9	NA	few	TRBJ1-2	TGTGCCAGCAGCGCTCACACGGGTGGTGGCTACACCTTC	CASSAHTGGGYTF
TRBV18	TRBD1	NA	TRBJ2-7	TGTGCCAGCTCACCCCTGTCCGGGACAGCCTACGAGCAGTACTTC	CASSPLSGTAYEQYF
TRBV2	NA	NA	TRBJ1-3	TGTGCCAGCAGAGCGAGCGGGGCAGGGGGAAACACCATATATTTT	CASRASGAGGNTIYF
TRBV18	NA	few	TRBJ2-1	TGTGCCAGCTCACCAATCCAGGATAACAATGAGCAGTTCTTC	CASSPIQDNNEQFF
TRBV5-1	TRBD1	NA	TRBJ2-1	TGCGCCAGCATGAGGTTGGGACAGGGGACGTACTCCTACAATGAGCAGTTCTTC	CASMRLGQGTYSYNEQFF
TRBV19	TRBD1	NA	TRBJ1-6	TGTGCCAGTAGGAGAAGGGGGACAGATGGAAATTCACCCCTCCACTTT	CASRRRGTDGNSPLHF
TRBV19	NA	NA	TRBJ2-4	TGTGCCACCGGCCGTTCGGGAGCTGGCAAAAACATTCAGTACTTC	CATGRSGAGKNIQYF
TRBV20-1	NA	NA	TRBJ1-5	TGCAGTGCTAGTTCCGGACAGCCCAATCAGCCCCAGCATTTT	CSASSGQPNQPQHF
TRBV7-9	NA	NA	TRBJ1-1	TGTGCCAGCAGCCCAAAAGTCGTAGACAGGAACACTGAAGCTTTCTTT	CASSPKVVDRNTEAFF
TRBV5-1	TRBD2	NA	TRBJ2-7	TGCGCCAGCAGCTCTCTAGCGGCTTCCTCCTACGAGCAGTACTTC	CASSSLAASSYEQYF
TRBV9	TRBD1	NA	TRBJ2-2	TGTGCCAGCAGCCCACGACAGGGGGCGGGCACCGGGGAGCTGTTTTTT	CASSPRQGAGTGELFF
TRBV9	NA	NA	TRBJ2-5	TGTGCCAGCAGCCCTCGGAGGACGGCCCAAGAGACCCAGTACTTC	CASSPRRTAQETQYF
TRBV5-6	NA	once	TRBJ1-2	TGTGCCAGCAGCTTTGGCAGGGAAGCCGGCTACACCTTC	CASSFGREAGYTF
TRBV4-2	NA	NA	TRBJ2-6	TGTGCCAGCAGCCAACACCCGACGACAGGCCTCAACGTCCTGACTTTC	CASSQHPTTGLNVLTF